These T cell receptor beta chains were read from a single sample in a study of blood T cell repertoires in COVID-19. Clones were read by immunoSEQ multiplex PCR, and TCRdb kept only the in-frame ones, dropping some. The table shows around 300,000 clones, with around 85% occurring only once. The sequencing input was peripheral blood. These receptors were collected from a woman aged 70-85 years with acute or convalescent COVID-19. Both conserved end residues are part of each CDR3. D genes are given only for firm matches. Rows may omit the clone size; those that give it use once, few, many or a size class.

>TRBV19|TRBD2|TRBJ2-1|.
TGTGCCAGTAGCATTACAAGCGGGGGCTTATACAATGAGCAGTTCTTC
CASSITSGGLYNEQFF
>TRBV3-1/TRBV3-2|.|TRBJ1-1|once
TGTGCCAGCAGCCAAGATCCCGGTCTGAGGGCTTTCTTT
CASSQDPGLRAFF
>TRBV5-4|.|TRBJ1-2|.
TGTGCCAGCAGCCACGGCGGGGGCTACTATGGCTACACCTTC
CASSHGGGYYGYTF
>TRBV5-1|.|TRBJ2-3|few
TGCGCCAGCAGCTTGGCCATCCTAGAAACGGGAGATACGCAGTATTTT
CASSLAILETGDTQYF
>TRBV7-3|.|TRBJ2-3|.
TGTGCCAGCGGACCGGGGGGCTTGAGCACAGATACGCAGTATTTT
CASGPGGLSTDTQYF
>TRBV5-1|.|TRBJ2-1|.
TGCGCCAGCAGCCCGGGAGAGGGGGCTGAGCAGTTCTTC
CASSPGEGAEQFF
>TRBV7-2|.|TRBJ1-6|.
TGTGCCAGCAGCGCAGGGTTGGAGAAGTCACCCCTCCACTTT
CASSAGLEKSPLHF
>TRBV18|.|TRBJ2-7|few
TGTGCCAGCTCACCAATCGCGGGTACCTACGAGCAGTACTTC
CASSPIAGTYEQYF
>TRBV3-1/TRBV3-2|.|TRBJ2-3|.
TGTGCCAGCAGCCAACAGGAAACGCAGTATTTT
CASSQQETQYF
>TRBV18|TRBD1|TRBJ1-5|.
TGTGCCAGCTCACCTGACAGGGAAATGACCCAGCATTTT
CASSPDREMTQHF
>TRBV2|.|TRBJ1-6|.
TGTGCCAGCATTGGTCTAAGACTCCTCCACTTT
CASIGLRLLHF
>TRBV3-1/TRBV3-2|.|TRBJ2-1|.
TGTGCCAGCAGCCAAGGGGCGCCTCCGGGACTCCATGAGCAGTTCTTC
CASSQGAPPGLHEQFF
>TRBV6-6|.|TRBJ2-5|.
TGTGCCAGCAGTTACTCGAATGACGGGAAGACCCAGTACTTC
CASSYSNDGKTQYF
>TRBV19|TRBD1|TRBJ2-4|.
TGTGCCAGTAGTATTCACCGGGACAGTAAGGGGATTCAGTACTTC
CASSIHRDSKGIQYF
>TRBV9|TRBD2|TRBJ2-1|.
TGTGCCAGCAGCGTCCGGCCCGGACTAGCGGGCAATGAGCAGTTCTTC
CASSVRPGLAGNEQFF
>TRBV2|TRBD1|TRBJ1-1|.
TGTGCCAGCAGTGCCGGACAGGGGGCGCTAAGTGAAGCTTTCTTT
CASSAGQGALSEAFF
>TRBV4-1|TRBD1|TRBJ2-7|few
TGCGCCAGCAGCCGCACGGACAGGGCAGACTACGAGCAGTACTTC
CASSRTDRADYEQYF
>TRBV6-5|.|TRBJ2-5|once
TGTGCCAGCAGGGACTATTCGTGGGAGACCCAGTACTTC
CASRDYSWETQYF
>TRBV3-1/TRBV3-2|TRBD1|TRBJ1-2|.
TGTGCCAGCAGCCAGTCGGCAGGGGGTGGCTACACCTTC
CASSQSAGGGYTF
>TRBV5-4|.|TRBJ2-5|.
TGTGCCAGCAGCTTTGTCACGGGGGGCCCAGAGACCCAGTACTTC
CASSFVTGGPETQYF
>TRBV30|TRBD1|TRBJ1-6|.
TGTGCCTGGAGCACAACCGGGACAGGGGGCTCTGGACCCCTCCACTTT
CAWSTTGTGGSGPLHF
>TRBV7-9|.|TRBJ1-1|once
TGTGCCAGCAGCTTAAGCCCTGAAGCTTTCTTT
CASSLSPEAFF
>TRBV6-5|TRBD2|TRBJ2-3|.
TGTGCCAGCAGCCATAAGCGGGGCGGAGATACGCAGTATTTT
CASSHKRGGDTQYF
>TRBV7-8|.|TRBJ1-4|.
TGTGCCAGCAGCCAGAGGGGCGGGGCCCAAAGAACCGAAAAACTGTTTTTT
CASSQRGGAQRTEKLFF
>TRBV19|TRBD2|TRBJ2-3|.
TGTGCCAGTAGTATCCTGACTAGCGGGGACACAGATACGCAGTATTTT
CASSILTSGDTDTQYF
>TRBV19|TRBD1|TRBJ2-7|once
TGTGCCAGTAGTTTAGACAGGGGCCACTACGAGCAGTACTTC
CASSLDRGHYEQYF
>TRBV7-9|.|TRBJ1-2|.
TGTGCCAGCAGCTTAATCCGAGTGGGAGATGGCTACACCTTC
CASSLIRVGDGYTF
>TRBV7-8|TRBD1|TRBJ1-4|once
TGTGCCAGCAGCTTAACAGGGGGCCTTAATGAAAAACTGTTTTTT
CASSLTGGLNEKLFF
>TRBV13|.|TRBJ1-1|.
TGTGCCAGCAGCTTGGGGCAGGCCTTGAACACTGAAGCTTTCTTT
CASSLGQALNTEAFF
>TRBV19|TRBD1|TRBJ2-1|.
TGTGCCAGTAGTACTAGGGGGCGAATACGCGAGCAGTTCTTC
CASSTRGRIREQFF
>TRBV7-3|.|TRBJ1-5|few
TGTGCCAGCAGCTTTGACAGCTGGCAGCCCCAGCATTTT
CASSFDSWQPQHF
>TRBV19|.|TRBJ2-3|.
TGTGCCAGTAGTCCATCCAGGGGTCCCTTGTACACAGATACGCAGTATTTT
CASSPSRGPLYTDTQYF
>TRBV30|TRBD2|TRBJ2-2|.
TGTGCCTCTAACGGGGGGGTCAACACCGGGGAGCTGTTTTTT
CASNGGVNTGELFF
>TRBV11-2|.|TRBJ2-7|.
TGTGCCAGCAGCTTAGAGGGGGGGGCCCTCTACGAGCAGTACTTC
CASSLEGGALYEQYF
>TRBV7-2|.|TRBJ2-3|.
TGTGCCAGCAGCTTTGATCGAGGTACGCAGTATTTT
CASSFDRGTQYF
>TRBV13|TRBD2|TRBJ2-3|once
TGTGCCAGCAGCTTGGGGGCTAGCGGGGGGAGTATTGGAGATACGCAGTATTTT
CASSLGASGGSIGDTQYF
>TRBV19|TRBD2|TRBJ2-1|.
TGTGCCAGTAGTCCCAGCGGGGGTCTGATAGGTGAGCAGTTCTTC
CASSPSGGLIGEQFF
>TRBV24-1|.|TRBJ1-5|.
TGTGCCACCAGTGATGGGAGCGCAGGGAGGAGCAATCAGCCCCAGCATTTT
CATSDGSAGRSNQPQHF
>TRBV19|.|TRBJ1-1|.
TGTGCCAGTAGTAGCCTTCAGACAGGACAAGCTTTCTTT
CASSSLQTGQAFF
>TRBV7-8|TRBD1|TRBJ2-1|.
TGTGCCAGCAGCTCAAAGACAGGGGCTGGACGGTCCTACAATGAGCAGTTCTTC
CASSSKTGAGRSYNEQFF
>TRBV10-3|TRBD2|TRBJ2-1|.
TGTGCCATCAGTGATTTTACCGCGGGGGACCATGTCTTC
CAISDFTAGDHVF
>TRBV6-5|.|TRBJ1-6|once
TGTGCCAGCAGTTACGCGGGAGCATATAATTCACCCCTCCACTTT
CASSYAGAYNSPLHF
>TRBV20-1|TRBD1|TRBJ1-5|.
TGCAGTGCTAGTGGAGGGGGCGATCAGCCCCAGCATTTT
CSASGGGDQPQHF
>TRBV7-2|.|TRBJ1-1|.
TGTGCCAGCAGCTCTCAGAGGATCACTGAAGCTTTCTTT
CASSSQRITEAFF
>TRBV9|TRBD1|TRBJ2-5|.
TGTGCCAGCAGCGTCGAACAGGGGGCTGGAGAGACCCAGTACTTC
CASSVEQGAGETQYF
>TRBV5-6|.|TRBJ1-1|few
TGTGCCAGCAGCTTTAAAGCGGAGGCTTTCTTT
CASSFKAEAFF
>TRBV19|.|TRBJ1-1|once
TGTGCCAGTGGGCCAGGGTGGATGAACACTGAAGCTTTCTTT
CASGPGWMNTEAFF
>TRBV7-7|TRBD2|TRBJ2-5|.
TGTGCCAGCAGCTTACTTTCAGCGGGGGAAGAGACCCAGTACTTC
CASSLLSAGEETQYF
>TRBV5-6|TRBD1|TRBJ1-4|.
TGTGCCAGCAGAACGGACAGGGACAAAAATGAAAAACTGTTTTTT
CASRTDRDKNEKLFF
>TRBV5-4|.|TRBJ1-2|.
TGTGCCAGCAGCTCGCCGACAGCAAACTATGGCTACACCTTC
CASSSPTANYGYTF
>TRBV3-1/TRBV3-2|.|TRBJ1-2|few
TGTGCCAGCAGCCGGGCCGGACTTTACTACACCTTC
CASSRAGLYYTF
>TRBV18|.|TRBJ2-1|once
TGTGCCAGCTCACCATCTAGGCTCGGTGAGCAGTTCTTC
CASSPSRLGEQFF
>TRBV30|TRBD1|TRBJ1-3|.
TGTGCCCGTGCCCAGGGGGCTAGGAACACCATATATTTT
CARAQGARNTIYF
>TRBV5-4|.|TRBJ2-2|.
TGTGCCAGCAGCCCGGCGGGGCAAAGAATCACCGGGGAGCTGTTTTTT
CASSPAGQRITGELFF
>TRBV9|.|TRBJ2-3|.
TGTGCCAGCAGCGCCAGTAGCTCAGATACGCAGTATTTT
CASSASSSDTQYF
>TRBV7-9|TRBD2|TRBJ2-3|.
TGTGCCAGCAGCTTACAACTAGCGGGGGGAGATACGCAGTATTTT
CASSLQLAGGDTQYF
>TRBV7-3|TRBD1|TRBJ1-1|.
TGTGCCAGCAGCACCCAGGGGGCCGGAATGAACACTGAAGCTTTCTTT
CASSTQGAGMNTEAFF